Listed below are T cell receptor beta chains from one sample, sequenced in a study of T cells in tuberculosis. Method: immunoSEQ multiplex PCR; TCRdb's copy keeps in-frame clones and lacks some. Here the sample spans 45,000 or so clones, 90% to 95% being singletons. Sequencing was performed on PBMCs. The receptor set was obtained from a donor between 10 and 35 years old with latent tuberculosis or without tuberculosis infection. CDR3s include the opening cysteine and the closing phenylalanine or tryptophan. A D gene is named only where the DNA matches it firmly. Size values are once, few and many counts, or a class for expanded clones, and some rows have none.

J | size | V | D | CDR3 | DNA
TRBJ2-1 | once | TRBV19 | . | CASSVQDYNEQFF | TGTGCCAGTAGTGTACAAGACTACAATGAGCAGTTCTTC
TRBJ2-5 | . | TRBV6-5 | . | CASTTEGAPRGTQYF | TGTGCCAGCACAACAGAGGGAGCCCCCCGCGGGACCCAGTACTTC
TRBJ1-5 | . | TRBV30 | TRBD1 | CAWSRTGDIQPQHF | TGTGCCTGGAGCAGGACAGGGGATATTCAGCCCCAGCATTTT
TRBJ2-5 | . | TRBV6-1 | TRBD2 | CASRETSGGTETQYF | TGTGCCAGCAGGGAGACTAGCGGTGGGACAGAGACCCAGTACTTC
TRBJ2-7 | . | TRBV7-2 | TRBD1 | CASSVRAGTGSYEQYF | TGTGCCAGCAGCGTAAGAGCCGGGACAGGCTCCTACGAGCAGTACTTC
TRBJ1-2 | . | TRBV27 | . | CATRRAGAGYTF | TGTGCCACCCGACGGGCGGGGGCAGGCTACACCTTC
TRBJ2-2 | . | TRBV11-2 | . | CASSLVAVDTGELFF | TGTGCCAGCAGCTTAGTAGCAGTAGACACCGGGGAGCTGTTTTTT
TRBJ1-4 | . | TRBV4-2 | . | CASSQVWRGNEKLFF | TGTGCCAGCAGCCAAGTATGGAGGGGTAATGAAAAACTGTTTTTT
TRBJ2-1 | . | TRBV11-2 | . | CASSLEGRASYNEQFF | TGTGCCAGCAGCTTAGAGGGCAGGGCGTCCTACAATGAGCAGTTCTTC
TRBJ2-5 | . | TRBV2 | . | CASSEVSRGSETQYF | TGTGCCAGCAGTGAAGTGTCCCGGGGGTCGGAGACCCAGTACTTC
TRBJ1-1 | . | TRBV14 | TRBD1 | CASSPRTGGRLGTEAFF | TGTGCCAGCAGCCCCCGGACAGGGGGCAGGTTGGGAACTGAAGCTTTCTTT
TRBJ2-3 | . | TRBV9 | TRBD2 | CASSPMTSGDTQYF | TGTGCCAGCAGCCCTATGACTAGCGGGGATACGCAGTATTTT
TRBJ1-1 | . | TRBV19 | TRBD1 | CASIPQGANTEAFF | TGTGCCAGTATACCTCAGGGGGCGAACACTGAAGCTTTCTTT
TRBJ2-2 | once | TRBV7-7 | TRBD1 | CASSLVGGQSNTGELFF | TGTGCCAGCAGCTTAGTAGGGGGACAGTCGAACACCGGGGAGCTGTTTTTT
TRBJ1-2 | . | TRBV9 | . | CASSSPGQRGYGYTF | TGTGCCAGCAGCTCTCCGGGACAACGGGGCTATGGCTACACCTTC
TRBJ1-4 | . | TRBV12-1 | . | CASSSAAGWNEKLFF | TGTGCCAGCAGCTCCGCAGCCGGGTGGAATGAAAAACTGTTTTTT
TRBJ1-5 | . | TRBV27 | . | CASSLLASNQPQHF | TGTGCCAGCAGTTTATTGGCTAGCAATCAGCCCCAGCATTTT
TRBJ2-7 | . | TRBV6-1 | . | CASSEEGLNEQYF | TGTGCCAGCAGTGAAGAGGGGCTGAACGAGCAGTACTTC
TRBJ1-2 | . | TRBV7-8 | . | CASSPRVLGKSEGYTF | TGTGCCAGCAGCCCCCGAGTGCTGGGTAAATCGGAGGGCTACACCTTC
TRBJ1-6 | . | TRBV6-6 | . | CASTPRGGQNNSPLHF | TGTGCCAGCACTCCGAGAGGCGGTCAGAATAATTCACCCCTCCACTTT
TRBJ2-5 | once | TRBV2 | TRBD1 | CASSSPTGSGETQYF | TGTGCCAGCAGTTCCCCGACAGGGTCGGGGGAGACCCAGTACTTC
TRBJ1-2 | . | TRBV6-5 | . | CASSKDGHYGYTF | TGTGCCAGCAGCAAGGATGGGCACTATGGCTACACCTTC
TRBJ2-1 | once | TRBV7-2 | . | CASSPRPGFGYNEQFF | TGTGCCAGCAGCCCCCGACCGGGTTTCGGCTACAATGAGCAGTTCTTC
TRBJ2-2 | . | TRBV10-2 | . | CASTVAELTGELFF | TGCGCCAGCACAGTAGCGGAACTCACCGGGGAGCTGTTTTTT
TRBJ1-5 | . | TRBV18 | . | CASSPPNPRYSNQPQHF | TGTGCCAGCTCACCCCCCAACCCCAGATATAGCAATCAGCCCCAGCATTTT
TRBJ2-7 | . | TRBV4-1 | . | CASSHTHGTFYF | TGCGCCAGCAGCCACACTCACGGTACCTTTTACTTC
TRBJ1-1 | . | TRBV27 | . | CASSLKYGGGLNTEAFF | TGTGCCAGCAGTTTAAAGTATGGTGGAGGGTTGAACACTGAAGCTTTCTTT
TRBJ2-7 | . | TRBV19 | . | CASSRAGLYEQYF | TGTGCCAGTAGTAGAGCAGGATTGTACGAGCAGTACTTC
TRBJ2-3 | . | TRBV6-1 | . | CASRGAWSTDTQYF | TGTGCCAGCCGGGGGGCATGGAGCACAGATACGCAGTATTTT
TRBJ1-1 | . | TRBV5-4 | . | CASSSSGGENTEAFF | TGTGCCAGCAGCTCCTCGGGGGGCGAGAACACTGAAGCTTTCTTT
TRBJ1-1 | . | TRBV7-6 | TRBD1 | CASSFIPGQPNTEAFF | TGTGCCAGCAGCTTTATTCCGGGACAGCCGAACACTGAAGCTTTCTTT
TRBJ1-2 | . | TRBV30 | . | CAWRAGLGEGYGYTF | TGTGCCTGGAGAGCTGGGCTTGGGGAGGGCTATGGCTACACCTTC
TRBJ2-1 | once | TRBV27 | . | CASSLSGWELDEQFF | TGTGCCAGCAGTTTATCGGGGTGGGAGCTCGATGAGCAGTTCTTC
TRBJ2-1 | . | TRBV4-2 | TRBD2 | CASSQDLLAGVDEQFF | TGTGCCAGCAGCCAAGATTTACTAGCGGGAGTCGATGAGCAGTTCTTC
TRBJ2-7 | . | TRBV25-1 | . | CASSQGLGGTYEQYF | TGTGCCAGCAGTCAAGGACTAGGGGGAACCTACGAGCAGTACTTC
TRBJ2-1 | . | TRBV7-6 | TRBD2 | CASSAGLGGEQFF | TGTGCCAGCAGCGCGGGACTAGGGGGTGAGCAGTTCTTC
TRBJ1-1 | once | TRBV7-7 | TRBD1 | CASSLAQGGEAFF | TGTGCCAGCAGCTTAGCACAGGGGGGTGAAGCTTTCTTT
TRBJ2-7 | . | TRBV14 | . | CASSQVDSPYEQYF | TGTGCCAGCAGCCAAGTAGACAGCCCCTACGAGCAGTACTTC
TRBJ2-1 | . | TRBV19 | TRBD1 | CASSIPTGSNEQFF | TGTGCCAGTAGTATTCCGACAGGGAGCAATGAGCAGTTCTTC
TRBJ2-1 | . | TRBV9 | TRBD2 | CASSPNLPSGIGAYNEQFF | TGTGCCAGCAGCCCAAACCTCCCTAGCGGGATTGGGGCCTACAATGAGCAGTTCTTC
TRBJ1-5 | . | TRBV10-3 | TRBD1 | CAIRQGPNQPQHF | TGTGCCATCCGACAGGGCCCAAATCAGCCCCAGCATTTT
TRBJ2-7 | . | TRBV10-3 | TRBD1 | CAILKGTGLYEQYF | TGTGCCATTCTTAAAGGGACAGGCCTATACGAGCAGTACTTC
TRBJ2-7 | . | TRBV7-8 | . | CASSLAGISAASYEQYF | TGTGCCAGCAGCTTAGCGGGGATTAGCGCGGCTTCCTACGAGCAGTACTTC
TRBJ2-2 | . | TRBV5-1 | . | CASSLEPTGGELFF | TGCGCCAGCAGCTTGGAGCCCACTGGCGGGGAGCTGTTTTTT
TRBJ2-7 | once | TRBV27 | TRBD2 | CASSLGGGSSYEQYF | TGTGCCAGCAGTTTAGGCGGGGGGAGCTCCTACGAGCAGTACTTC
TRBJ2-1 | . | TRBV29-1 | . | CSVEDPTKYNEQFF | TGCAGCGTTGAAGATCCAACTAAATACAATGAGCAGTTCTTC